Listed here are 10 T cell receptor beta chains from one sample, sequenced in a study of T cells after yellow fever vaccination. TCRdb used MiXCR to reprocess the 5' RACE reads, holding one entry per CDR3 protein. The sample includes a few hundred thousand distinct CDR3 sequences, 8.7% of them seen just once. Sample: PBMCs, taken on the day of the first yellow fever vaccination. These receptors all stem from a man aged 18 to 29 who received the YFV17D yellow fever vaccine.

The sample holds many counts of this clonotype. This chain links TRBV12-3 or TRBV12-4 with TRBJ2-1; TRBD2 might be the D (6 bases). V was trimmed by 4 bases and J by 0 bases, leaving 13 bases between them. The CDR3 runs to 16 residues. CDR3 DNA: TGTGCCAGCAGTTCTCCGGGGGTGAGCTCCTACAATGAGCAGTTCTTC. Amino acid sequence: CASSSPGVSSYNEQFF.

This clonotype was found a few times. For the CDR3, the DNA is TGCGCCAGCAGCCGATTTACGAACTCCTACAATGAGCAGTTCTTC. Residues: CASSRFTNSYNEQFF. The chain employs TRBV4-3 and TRBJ2-1, with D hard to call. The CDR3 spans 15 residues. CDR1 LGHNA and CDR2 YSLEER come from the germline V gene. The germline V and J ends were trimmed by 4 bases and 0 bases, with 10 bases remaining between them.

This clonotype showed up just a few times. This chain joins TRBV7-2 and TRBJ1-2; D is unclear. Trimming removed 2 bases at V and 3 bases at J, with 7 bases between. Germline V lookup: CDR1 SGHTA, CDR2 FQGNSA. CDR3 length: 13 residues. CDR3 in DNA: TGTGCCAGCAGCTTACCCGCGGACTATGGCTACACCTTC. Its translation: CASSLPADYGYTF.

This clonotype came up many times. The V call is TRBV6-1, the J call TRBJ2-2; 14 bases map to TRBD2. The CDR3 is made up of 18 amino acids. The J segment lost 0 bases and the V segment lost 7 bases, leaving 7 bases of the junction unmatched. Germline V gives CDR1 MNHNS, CDR2 SASEGT. The CDR3 nucleotides read TGTGCCAGCACTATGACTAGCGGGGGGGACGCGAACACCGGGGAGCTGTTTTTT. Translation: CASTMTSGGDANTGELFF.

V gene TRBV4-2 combines with J gene TRBJ2-3, with D perhaps given as TRBD1 or TRBD2 (6 bases each). CDR1 and CDR2 from the germline V gene are LGHNA and YNFKEQ. The CDR3 spans 14 residues. The germline V and J ends were trimmed by 5 bases and 4 bases, with 13 bases remaining between them. CDR3: CASSDGGLADTQYF. CDR3 DNA: TGTGCCAGCAGCGACGGGGGCCTCGCAGATACGCAGTATTTT.

The V call is TRBV9, the J call TRBJ2-5; D may be TRBD1 or TRBD2 (5 bases each). The CDR3 is made up of 17 amino acids. Germline V gene data show CDR1 as SGDLS and CDR2 as YYNGEE. Trimming removed 4 bases from V and 4 bases from J, with 23 bases in between. In DNA form, the CDR3 reads TGTGCCAGCAGCCCAGAGGGTTGGGGTCGGGGCATAGAGACCCAGTACTTC. Protein product: CASSPEGWGRGIETQYF.

This clonotype has a count of ten or more. This chain links TRBV3-1 with TRBJ2-1, with 11 nucleotides matching TRBD2. The V gene's germline CDR1 is LGHDT and CDR2 YNNKEL (reference sequence). Unmatched junction bases numbered 13, after V lost 5 bases and J lost 7 bases. This CDR3 spans 17 amino acids. DNA for the CDR3: TGTGCCAGCAGCACGATCTTAGCGGGGGGGCCGGGGAATGAGCAGTTCTTC. Protein sequence: CASSTILAGGPGNEQFF.

In its sample, this clonotype was seen a few times. The chain employs TRBV20-1 and TRBJ2-5, with TRBD2 matching 8 bases. The CDR3 consists of 14 residues. Per germline, CDR1 DFQATT and CDR2 SNEGSKA (reference sequence). Trimming at V came to 3 bases and at J to 4 bases, leaving 7 bases not matched to a gene. The CDR3 loop reads CSARVSGVRETQYF. The DNA for the CDR3 is TGCAGTGCTAGGGTTAGCGGGGTACGAGAGACCCAGTACTTC.

A word on this clonotype: Being one base from a much bigger clone, this may be a read error. The chain links TRBV5-8 to TRBJ2-3; D may be TRBD1 (5 bases). This CDR3 has 16 amino acids. Per the germline V gene, CDR1 is SGHTS and CDR2 is YDEGEE. CDR3 in DNA: TGTGCCAGCAGCTCCCCCGACAGATTCAGCACAGTTACGCAGTATTTT. It specifies CASSSPDRFSTVTQYF.

The genes are TRBV4-3 and TRBJ2-2, with a weak D call TRBD1 (7 bases). Trimming shortened V by 3 bases and J by 5 bases, and 19 bases separated the two germline ends. CDR3 length: 17 amino acids. The germline CDR1 and CDR2 sequences are LGHNA and YSLEER. The CDR3 DNA is TGCGCCAGCAGCCACGCGCGACAGGGCGCGGGGACCGGGGAGCTGTTTTTT. This encodes CASSHARQGAGTGELFF.